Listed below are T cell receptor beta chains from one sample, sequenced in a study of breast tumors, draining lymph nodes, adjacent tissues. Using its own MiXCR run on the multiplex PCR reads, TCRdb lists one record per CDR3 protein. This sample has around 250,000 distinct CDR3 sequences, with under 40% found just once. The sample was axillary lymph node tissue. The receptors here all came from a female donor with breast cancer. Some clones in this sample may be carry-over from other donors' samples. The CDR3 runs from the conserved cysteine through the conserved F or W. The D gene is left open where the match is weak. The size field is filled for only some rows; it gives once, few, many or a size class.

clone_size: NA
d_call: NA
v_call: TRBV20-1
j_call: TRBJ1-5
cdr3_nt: TGCAGTGCAAAACCGCCATCCGGGCCCCCGCACTTT
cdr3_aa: CSAKPPSGPPHF

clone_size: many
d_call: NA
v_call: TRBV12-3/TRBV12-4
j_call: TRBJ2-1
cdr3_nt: TGTGCCAGCAGTTTGAGGCAGGGTGAGCAGTTCTTC
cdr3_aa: CASSLRQGEQFF

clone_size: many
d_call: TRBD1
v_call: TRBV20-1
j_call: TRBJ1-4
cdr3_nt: TGCAGTGCTACGGAGGTACAGGGGCTTGGTGAAAAACTGTTTTTT
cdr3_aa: CSATEVQGLGEKLFF

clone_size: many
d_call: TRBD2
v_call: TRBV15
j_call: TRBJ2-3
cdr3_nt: TGTGCCACCAGCAGAGAAGGCGGGGGGGCCGGCACAGATACGCAGTATTTT
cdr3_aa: CATSREGGGAGTDTQYF

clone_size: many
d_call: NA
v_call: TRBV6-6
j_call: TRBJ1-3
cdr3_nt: TGTGCCAGCAGCAGCAGGGGAACAGGAAACACCATATATTTT
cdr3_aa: CASSSRGTGNTIYF

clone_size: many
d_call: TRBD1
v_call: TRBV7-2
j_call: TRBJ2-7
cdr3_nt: TGTGCCAGCAGCCGCCAGCCAGGGGGAAGCTCCTACGAGCAGTACTTC
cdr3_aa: CASSRQPGGSSYEQYF

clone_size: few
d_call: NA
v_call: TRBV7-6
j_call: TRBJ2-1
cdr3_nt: TGTGCCAGCAGCTTACCTAGCTTCCCACTCAGAGAGGCTGAGCAGTTCTTC
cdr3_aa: CASSLPSFPLREAEQFF

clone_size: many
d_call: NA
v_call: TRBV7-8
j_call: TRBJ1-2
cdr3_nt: TGTGCCAGCAGCAACCGGGCGAACTATGGCTACACCTTC
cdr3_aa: CASSNRANYGYTF

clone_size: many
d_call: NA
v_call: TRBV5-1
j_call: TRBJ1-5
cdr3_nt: TGCGCCAGCAGCTTGGAAGGCAGGGGCCAGCCCCAGCATTTT
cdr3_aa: CASSLEGRGQPQHF

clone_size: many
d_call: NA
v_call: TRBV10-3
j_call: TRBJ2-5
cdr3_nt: TGTGCCTCACAGGGCCGGATCGACCAAGAGACCCAGTACTTC
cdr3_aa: CASQGRIDQETQYF

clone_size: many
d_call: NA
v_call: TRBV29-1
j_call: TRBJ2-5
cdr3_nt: TGCAGCGTTGAAGATCAAGGGAACCAAGAGACCCAGTACTTC
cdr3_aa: CSVEDQGNQETQYF

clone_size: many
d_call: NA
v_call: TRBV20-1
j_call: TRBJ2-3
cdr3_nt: TGCAGTGCTAGACCGGGACACACAGATACGCAGTATTTT
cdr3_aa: CSARPGHTDTQYF

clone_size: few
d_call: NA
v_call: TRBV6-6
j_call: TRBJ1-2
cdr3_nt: TGTGCCAGCAGTCACTCGAACTATGGCTACACCTTC
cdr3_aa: CASSHSNYGYTF

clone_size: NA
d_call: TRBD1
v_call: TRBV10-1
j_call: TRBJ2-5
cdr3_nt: TGCGCCAGCAGTCGGGACAGGACCCAAGAGACCCAGTACTTC
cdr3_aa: CASSRDRTQETQYF

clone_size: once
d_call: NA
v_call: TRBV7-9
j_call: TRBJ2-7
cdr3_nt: TGTGCCAGCAGCTATACTCCCGGGACCTCCTCCTACGAGCAGTACTTC
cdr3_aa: CASSYTPGTSSYEQYF

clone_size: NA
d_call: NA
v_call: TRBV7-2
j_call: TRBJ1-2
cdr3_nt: TGTGCCAGCAGCTTAGGCCGGTTGAACACCGCTAACTATGGCTACACCTTC
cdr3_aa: CASSLGRLNTANYGYTF

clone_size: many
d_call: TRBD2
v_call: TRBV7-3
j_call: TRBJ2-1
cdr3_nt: TGTGCCAGCAGCTTAAAGGAGACTAGCGGGAGAATATTC
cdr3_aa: CASSLKETSGRIF

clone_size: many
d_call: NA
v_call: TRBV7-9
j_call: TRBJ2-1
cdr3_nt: TGTGCCAGCAGCACTGCTCGGCTATCCAATGAGCAGTTCTTC
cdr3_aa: CASSTARLSNEQFF

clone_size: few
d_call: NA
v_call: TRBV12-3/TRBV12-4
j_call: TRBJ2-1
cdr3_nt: TGTGCCAGCGGTAGCGGCAGACAGGGAAGGAACAATGAGCAGTTCTTC
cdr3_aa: CASGSGRQGRNNEQFF

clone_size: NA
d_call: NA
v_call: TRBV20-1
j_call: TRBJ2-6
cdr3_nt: TGCAGTGCTAGACCTGGGGGGGCCAACGTCCTGACTTTC
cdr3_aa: CSARPGGANVLTF

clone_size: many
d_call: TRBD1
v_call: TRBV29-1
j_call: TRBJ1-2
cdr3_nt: TGCAGCGCTCGGACAGGGGACAACTATGGCTACACCTTC
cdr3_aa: CSARTGDNYGYTF

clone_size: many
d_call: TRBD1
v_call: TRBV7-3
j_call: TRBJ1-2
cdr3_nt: TGTGCCAGCAGCTTAGGACAGGGAGATGGCTACACCTTC
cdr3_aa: CASSLGQGDGYTF

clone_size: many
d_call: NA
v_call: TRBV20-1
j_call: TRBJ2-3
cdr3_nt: TGCAGTGCTAAAGCCTCAATTGGTGGCGCCGACATCACAGATACGCAGTATTTT
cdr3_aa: CSAKASIGGADITDTQYF

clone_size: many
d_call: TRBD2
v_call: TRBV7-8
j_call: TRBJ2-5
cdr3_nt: TGTGCCAGCAGCATGCGACTAGCGGGGGTTCAAGAGACCCAGTACTTC
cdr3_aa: CASSMRLAGVQETQYF

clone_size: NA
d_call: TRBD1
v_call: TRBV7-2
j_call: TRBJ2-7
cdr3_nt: TGTGCCAGCAGCTTAGTAGGGGGAGGGACAGGGGCCCAGTACGAGCAGTACTTC
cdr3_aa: CASSLVGGGTGAQYEQYF

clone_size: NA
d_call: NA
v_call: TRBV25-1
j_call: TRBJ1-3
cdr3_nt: TGTGCCAGCAGTGCTAGAGATTCTGGAAACACCATATATTTT
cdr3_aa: CASSARDSGNTIYF

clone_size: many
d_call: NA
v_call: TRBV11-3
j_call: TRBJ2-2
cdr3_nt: TGTGCCAGCAGCCACGGACTAACGAACACCGGGGAGCTGTTTTTT
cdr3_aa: CASSHGLTNTGELFF

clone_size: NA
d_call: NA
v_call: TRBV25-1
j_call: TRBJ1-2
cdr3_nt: TGTGCCAGAACCGCAGGGGATGGCTACACCTTC
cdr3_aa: CARTAGDGYTF

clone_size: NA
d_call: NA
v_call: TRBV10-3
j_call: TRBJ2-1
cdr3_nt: TGTGCCATCAGTGAGGAGGTAGGCGGGACCTACGATGAGCAGTTCTTC
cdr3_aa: CAISEEVGGTYDEQFF

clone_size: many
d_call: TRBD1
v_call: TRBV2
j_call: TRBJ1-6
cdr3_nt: TGTGCCAGCAGTGAGGACAGGGGAGCCCTCCACTTT
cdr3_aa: CASSEDRGALHF